This TCR beta chain appears in the sequencing data of a study of T-cell reconstitution after alpha-beta-depleted transplantation in children. The authors prepared the TCRbeta library with unique molecular identifiers. TCRdb itself ran the PCR reads through MiXCR, one entry per CDR3 protein. The sample lists tens of thousands of distinct CDR3 sequences, 7.5% to 10% seen once, with 27% in the top ten. This clonotype was counted between two and nine times. Its target is not known. Overall study results and limits: At around two months after transplant, the alpha-beta T cells were reportedly derived from several hundred expanded clones that came from non-depleted graft cells. Recipient T cells and thymic progenitors that survived were the source of the high TCRbeta diversity seen at day 60 in some patients. T-cell numbers and diversity, one year after transplant, stemmed largely from T cells that were newly produced.

Germline loops: CDR1 GTSNPN, CDR2 SVGIG (reference sequence). V shed 2 bases and J shed 5 bases, with 22 bases lying between them. The CDR3 is made up of 17 amino acids. The V gene is TRBV30, the J gene TRBJ1-5; no definite D call. Sample: PBMCs, mostly from graft donor cells, taken 60 days after TCRalphabeta/CD19-depleted stem cell transplant. The receptor's source is a male patient between 2 and 15 years old who had a stem cell transplant for chronic granulomatous disease, so the T cells may come from the graft donor. The CDR3 bases are TGTGCCTGGAGTCCGCGGGGTCAAAGGCGGGTCGATCAGCCCCAGCATTTT. Protein: CAWSPRGQRRVDQPQHF.